The rows below give T cell receptor beta chains drawn from one sample of a study of blood T cell repertoires in COVID-19. Libraries were prepared by immunoSEQ multiplex PCR; TCRdb keeps only in-frame clonotypes and omits some of them. This table has a few hundred thousand clones, roughly 80% appearing once. Input material: peripheral blood. The receptors were sampled from a woman aged 55-75 years who had recovered from COVID-19. Each CDR3 is given with its conserved first and last residue. D genes are given only for firm matches. The listing skips clone size in some rows; elsewhere it reads once, few, many or a size class.

clone size	V gene	D gene	J gene	CDR3 DNA	CDR3 protein
NA	TRBV6-5	TRBD1	TRBJ2-1	TGTGCCAGCAGTTCCGGACAGGGGTCCTACAATGAGCAGTTCTTC	CASSSGQGSYNEQFF
few	TRBV29-1	TRBD2	TRBJ2-7	TGCAGCGTGTACGGGACTAGCGAGCAGTACTTC	CSVYGTSEQYF
once	TRBV4-1	NA	TRBJ2-1	TGCGCCAGCAGCCAGAGGCATGAGCAGTTCTTC	CASSQRHEQFF
NA	TRBV7-8	NA	TRBJ1-1	TGTGCCAGCAGCCTACAGGGAAGAAGGGGAGCTTTCTTT	CASSLQGRRGAFF
NA	TRBV9	NA	TRBJ1-1	TGTGCCAGCAGCCGGTTCATCCGGGGAGCGGGGGTGAACACTGAAGCTTTCTTT	CASSRFIRGAGVNTEAFF
NA	TRBV11-2	TRBD1	TRBJ2-1	TGTGCCAGCAGCTTAGAGGGACAGGGATTTTACAATGAGCAGTTCTTC	CASSLEGQGFYNEQFF
NA	TRBV6-2/TRBV6-3	NA	TRBJ2-2	TGTGCCAGCAGCACCAGAAATGCGAACACCGGGGAGCTGTTTTTT	CASSTRNANTGELFF
NA	TRBV3-1/TRBV3-2	NA	TRBJ1-4	TGTGCCAGCAGCCACCTCGGTGATAATGAAAAACTGTTTTTT	CASSHLGDNEKLFF
NA	TRBV9	NA	TRBJ2-3	TGTGCCAGCAGCGAGATGGGCGGGGACCACGATACGCAGTATTTT	CASSEMGGDHDTQYF
NA	TRBV19	TRBD1	TRBJ2-1	TGTGCCAGTAGACCTAGGGACAGGGGAACCCATGGTGAGCAGTTCTTC	CASRPRDRGTHGEQFF
NA	TRBV18	TRBD1	TRBJ2-3	TGTGCCAGCTCACCGGACAGGTCGAAGGGTACGCAGTATTTT	CASSPDRSKGTQYF
NA	TRBV4-2	NA	TRBJ1-2	TGTGCCAGCAGCCAAGCGATGGCTCTCTATGGCTACACCTTC	CASSQAMALYGYTF
NA	TRBV18	NA	TRBJ2-7	TGTGCCAGCTCGCGGACTGAGTCCTACGAGCAGTACTTC	CASSRTESYEQYF
NA	TRBV5-4	NA	TRBJ2-1	TGTGCCAGCAGCCGTCAGCCGGGGGACAATGAGCAGTTCTTC	CASSRQPGDNEQFF
NA	TRBV9	TRBD1	TRBJ1-1	TGTGCCAGCAGCTCCCCCGGGACAGGGGGCACTGAAGCTTTCTTT	CASSSPGTGGTEAFF
NA	TRBV4-2	TRBD2	TRBJ2-3	TGTGCCAGCAGCCACGGACTAGCGGGCGATTCTAGCACAGATACGCAGTATTTT	CASSHGLAGDSSTDTQYF